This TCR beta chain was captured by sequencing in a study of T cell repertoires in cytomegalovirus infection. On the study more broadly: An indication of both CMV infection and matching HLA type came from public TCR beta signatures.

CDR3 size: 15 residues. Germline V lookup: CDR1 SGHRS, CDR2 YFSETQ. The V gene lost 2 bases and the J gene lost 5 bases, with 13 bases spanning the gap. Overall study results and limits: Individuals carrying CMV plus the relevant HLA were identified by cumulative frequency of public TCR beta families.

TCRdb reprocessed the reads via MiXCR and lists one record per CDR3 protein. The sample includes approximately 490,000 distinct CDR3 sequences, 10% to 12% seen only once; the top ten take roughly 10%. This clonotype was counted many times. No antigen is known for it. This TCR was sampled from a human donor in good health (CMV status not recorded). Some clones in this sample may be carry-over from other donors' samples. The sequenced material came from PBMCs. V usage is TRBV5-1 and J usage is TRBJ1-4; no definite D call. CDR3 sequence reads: CASSLPGSVNEKLFF. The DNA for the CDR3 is TGCGCCAGCAGCTTACCGGGGAGCGTAAATGAAAAACTGTTTTTT.